The clone carrying this T cell receptor beta chain was seen many times. Its antigen is unidentified. The sample is drawn from a study of regulatory T cells in long-lasting Graves disease. V lost 7 bases to trimming and J lost 5 bases, with 18 bases between them. CDR1 and CDR2 from the germline V gene are MDHEN and SYDVKM. This CDR3 has 15 residues. Findings and limits, study-wide: There was favoring of TRBV28, TRBJ1-2 and TRBJ2-5 in persistent disease.

Specified time point: newly diagnosed GD, antithyroid drugs for less than 3 months. RNA from PBMCs was the source of the TCR library. According to the study, TCR beta libraries were built with iRepertoire HTBI primers and CDR3-region Arm-PCR. A single record per CDR3 protein comes from TCRdb applying MiXCR to the multiplex PCR reads. The sample includes roughly 530,000 distinct CDR3 sequences, roughly 16% of them seen just once. The same data also went into a second study, on T cells in Graves' hyperthyroidism and ophthalmopathy.

The sequencing here drew on peripheral blood mononuclear cells (PBMCs), taken at new diagnosis, from a patient treated with antithyroid drugs. The chain recombines TRBV28 with TRBJ2-1; D is possibly TRBD1 (8 bases). The sequence was obtained from a woman aged 35 to 59 with Graves disease. The CDR3 DNA reads as TGTGCCAGCATTACGATCACAGGGGGGGACAATGAGCAGTTCTTC. It is translated as CASITITGGDNEQFF. Full variable domain (outside the CDR3, taken from reference TRBV28 and TRBJ2-1): DVKVTQSSRYLVKRTGEKVFLECVQDMDHENMFWYRQDPGLGLRLIYFSYDVKMKEKGDIPEGYSVSREKKERFSLILESASTNQTSMYLCASITITGGDNEQFFGPGTRLTVL.